This T cell receptor beta chain came from a study of T cell responses to AZD1222 COVID-19 vaccine. TCRdb's table, derived via immunoSEQ multiplex PCR, lists solely in-frame clones and lacks some. The table includes some 150,000 clones, about nine tenths detected once. Trimming cost V 7 bases and J 5 bases, with 12 bases left between them. Germline CDR1 reads SNHLY; CDR2 reads FYNNEI. This CDR3 comprises 12 residues. The TCR was taken from an adult in good health. Sample: peripheral blood, taken on day 0 of AZD1222 vaccination. This sequence joins TRBV2 and TRBJ2-7; D might be TRBD1 (6 bases). The DNA of the CDR3 is TGTGCCAGCACTGCAGGGGCCGACGAGCAGTACTTC. This encodes CASTAGADEQYF. Variable domain in full (rest from reference TRBV2 and TRBJ2-7): EPEVTQTPSHQVTQMGQEVILRCVPISNHLYFYWYRQILGQKVEFLVSFYNNEISEKSEIFDDQFSVERPDGSNFTLKIRSTKLEDSAMYFCASTAGADEQYFGPGTRLTVT.